This T cell receptor (beta chain) stems from a study of blood T cell repertoires in COVID-19. Looking at the study overall: Specimens from acute and convalescent COVID-19 originated in the United States, Italy and Spain. In each case, the material was cDNA or gDNA derived from T cells, B-cell-depleted T cells, or PBMCs.

How the authors handled the data: Estimates of nucleated cell counts were drawn from the amplification of reference gene primers. TCRdb's table, derived via immunoSEQ multiplex PCR, lists solely in-frame clones and lacks some. The V and J calls and clone size were taken over from that table, and D and trimming were inferred from the DNA. The sample carries 3,700 or so clones, 70% recorded once. Points on this clone: The junction differs from germline at one of its ends, possibly a read error.

CDR1 KGHSH and CDR2 LQKENI come from the germline V gene. There are 17 residues in the CDR3. The chain uses TRBV18 and TRBJ1-1; 8 nucleotides align to TRBD1. Sequences were obtained from peripheral blood. This TCR derives from a man between 65 and 85 years old with active COVID-19. The CDR3 coding sequence is TGTGCCAGCTCACCCGCGCCCCGGACAGGGAGGAACGCTGAAGCTTTCTTT. Protein product: CASSPAPRTGRNAEAFF.